The 12 T cell receptor beta chains reported below all come from one sample, sequenced in a study of shared clonotypes between healthy human individuals. Positively selected for CCR7, the CD45RO-negative cells used as naive CD8 cells excluded terminally differentiated effector memory CD45RA+ cells. The protocol was immunoSEQ multiplex PCR, while the TCRdb copy is restricted to in-frame clones and leaves out a portion. The table shows 630,000 or so clones, with roughly 98% occurring only once. The sample consisted of naive CD8+ T cells sorted from blood. Source of these receptors: a young man in good health.

The V call is TRBV9, the J call TRBJ2-2; 12 bases agree with TRBD1. The CDR3 contains 18 residues. Germline-derived CDR1 and CDR2 are SGDLS and YYNGEE. The V gene end was trimmed by 4 bases and the J gene end by 7 bases; junction bases not matched to a gene: 14. CDR3: CASSPPFGDRGPGGELFF. DNA for the CDR3: TGTGCCAGCAGCCCCCCCTTCGGGGACAGGGGGCCGGGCGGGGAGCTGTTTTTT.

V is TRBV29-1 and J is TRBJ2-5; TRBD1 matches at 7 bases. The germline V gene encodes CDR1 SQVTM and CDR2 ANQGSEA. This CDR3 is 16 amino acids long. The junction had 16 bases not matched to a gene; V was cut back by 5 bases and J by 4 bases. DNA of the CDR3: TGCAGCGTTCTTGGGGTGGTGGGACAGCAGGGAGAGACCCAGTACTTC. Translated: CSVLGVVGQQGETQYF.

The J gene is TRBJ2-1, the V gene TRBV7-6; 12 nucleotides agree with TRBD2. Trimming cost V 5 bases and J 5 bases; bases outside gene matches: 4. Germline lookup yields CDR1 SGHVS and CDR2 FNYEAQ. The CDR3 has 15 amino acids. The CDR3 loop reads CASSQRTSGDNEQFF. Written as DNA, the CDR3 is TGTGCCAGCAGCCAGCGGACTAGCGGGGACAATGAGCAGTTCTTC. The entire variable domain, with the rest obtained from reference TRBV7-6 and TRBJ2-1, is as follows: GAGVSQSPRYKVTKRGQDVALRCDPISGHVSLYWYRQALGQGPEFLTYFNYEAQQDKSGLPNDRFSAERPEGSISTLTIQRTEQRDSAMYRCASSQRTSGDNEQFFGPGTRLTVL.

J is TRBJ2-3 and V is TRBV7-2; either TRBD1 or TRBD2 may fit D (5 bases each). Per the germline V gene, CDR1 is SGHTA and CDR2 is FQGNSA. The CDR3 runs to 15 residues. Trimming took 5 bases from V and 3 from J, leaving 15 bases between them. CDR3 nucleotide sequence: TGTGCCAGCAGCGCTTTTCGGGACGCGACAGATACGCAGTATTTT. It translates to CASSAFRDATDTQYF.

The J gene is TRBJ2-7, the V gene TRBV27; D remains unclear. The CDR3 totals 14 residues. Germline CDR1 is MNHEY and CDR2 is SMNVEV (reference sequence). The V gene lost 5 bases and the J gene lost 2 bases, with 13 bases spanning the gap. The CDR3 protein is CASSQNAPPYEQYF. DNA of the CDR3: TGTGCCAGCAGTCAGAACGCCCCACCCTACGAGCAGTACTTC.

V is TRBV7-9 and J is TRBJ2-7, with D possibly matching TRBD1 (5 bases). This CDR3 is built from 16 residues. Germline V gene data show CDR1 as SEHNR and CDR2 as FQNEAQ (reference sequence). V lost 5 bases and J 7 bases, leaving 24 bases between the germline ends. CDR3 in DNA: TGTGCCAGCAGCCCCTCCACAGGATTATCCCGATGGGAGCAGTACTTC. Amino acids: CASSPSTGLSRWEQYF.

This clone has a single count. This chain uses TRBV28 with TRBJ2-7; possibly TRBD1 for D (5 bases). Trimming left V 3 bases short and J 0 bases short, with 12 bases between. Germline CDR1 and CDR2: MDHEN and SYDVKM. There are 15 residues in the CDR3. The CDR3 sequence: CASSFRGTVSYEQYF. The CDR3 DNA reads as TGTGCCAGCAGTTTTAGGGGAACGGTCTCCTACGAGCAGTACTTC. Based on the CDR3 plus reference TRBV28 and TRBJ2-7, the full variable domain is DVKVTQSSRYLVKRTGEKVFLECVQDMDHENMFWYRQDPGLGLRLIYFSYDVKMKEKGDIPEGYSVSREKKERFSLILESASTNQTSMYLCASSFRGTVSYEQYFGPGTRLTVT.

The V and J genes are TRBV6-1 and TRBJ2-7, with D unresolved. CDR1 and CDR2 (germline): MNHNS, SASEGT. Trimming removed 5 bases from V and 4 bases from J, with 15 bases in between. The CDR3 has 14 residues. The CDR3: CASSPLGFRYEQYF. CDR3 nucleotide sequence: TGTGCCAGCAGTCCCCTAGGGTTCCGGTACGAGCAGTACTTC.

This rearrangement joins TRBV4-3 to TRBJ2-3; 9 bases are shared with TRBD2. CDR3 length: 14 amino acids. V was pared by 0 bases and J by 14 bases, with 9 bases of the junction left unmatched. CDR1 and CDR2 (germline): LGHNA, YSLEER. The CDR3 DNA reads as TGCGCCAGCAGCCAAGATTTTGCGGGAGGGCTGATGTATTTT. Its protein is CASSQDFAGGLMYF.

V is TRBV11-3 and J is TRBJ1-1; TRBD1 aligns across 10 bases. Germline-derived CDR1 and CDR2 are SGHNT and YENEEA. The trim removed 4 bases at V and 5 bases at J, leaving 7 bases unmatched. The length of the CDR3 is 15 residues. The CDR3 sequence is CASSSGTGDGTEAFF. CDR3 in DNA: TGTGCCAGCAGCTCCGGGACAGGGGATGGGACTGAAGCTTTCTTT.

The V gene is TRBV14, the J gene TRBJ1-4; D unresolved. V lost 2 bases and J lost 7, with 11 bases in between. The CDR3 is 14 amino acids. From germline, CDR1 is SGHDN and CDR2 FVKESK. The CDR3 nucleotides read TGTGCCAGCAGCCAATTATCCAGTGGTGAAAAACTGTTTTTT. Translating gives CASSQLSSGEKLFF.

The chain is built from TRBV7-8 and TRBJ2-1; TRBD2 agrees at 8 bases. CDR3 length: 15 amino acids. The V gene end was trimmed by 3 bases and the J gene end by 6 bases; junction bases not matched to a gene: 7. Germline V CDR1 and CDR2: SGHVS, FQNEAQ. For the CDR3, the DNA is TGTGCCAGCAGCTTCAGCATCGGGACTAGCAATGAGCAGTTCTTC. It yields the protein CASSFSIGTSNEQFF.